This T cell receptor (beta chain) was sequenced during a study of blood T cell repertoires in COVID-19. Whole-study context: The study drew acute and convalescent COVID-19 samples from the United States, Italy and Spain. From T cells, B-cell-depleted T cells, or PBMCs came the material, which was cDNA or gDNA.

The CDR3 is 17 amino acids. V was clipped by 5 bases and J by 5 bases; unmatched bases: 15. The germline gives CDR1 SGHVS, CDR2 FNYEAQ. As processed by the authors: Amplification of reference gene primers was used by the study to estimate nucleated cell counts. Repertoires were generated with immunoSEQ multiplex PCR, while TCRdb's copy carries only in-frame clones and drops some. From that table come the V and J calls and clone size; the DNA was used to work out D and trimming. The sample holds over 120,000 clones, 80% seen once. This sequence joins TRBV7-6 and TRBJ2-1; 7 nucleotides match TRBD2. The receptor was derived from a man aged 65 to 85 who had recovered from COVID-19. The sample was peripheral blood. The CDR3 here is CASSPRVWLADNNEQFF. The CDR3 nucleotides read TGTGCCAGCAGCCCGAGAGTTTGGCTAGCGGATAACAATGAGCAGTTCTTC.